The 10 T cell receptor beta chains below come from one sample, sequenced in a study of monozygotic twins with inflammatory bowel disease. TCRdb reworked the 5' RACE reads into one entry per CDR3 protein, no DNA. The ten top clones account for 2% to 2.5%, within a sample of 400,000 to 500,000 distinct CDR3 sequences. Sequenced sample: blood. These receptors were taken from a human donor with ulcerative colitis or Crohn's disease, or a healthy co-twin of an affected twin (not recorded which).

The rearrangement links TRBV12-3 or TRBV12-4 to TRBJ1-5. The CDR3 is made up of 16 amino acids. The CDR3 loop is CASSLGTSGSNQPQHF.

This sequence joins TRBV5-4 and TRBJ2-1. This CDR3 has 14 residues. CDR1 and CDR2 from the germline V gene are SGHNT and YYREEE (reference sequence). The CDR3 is CASSLVADRNEQFF.

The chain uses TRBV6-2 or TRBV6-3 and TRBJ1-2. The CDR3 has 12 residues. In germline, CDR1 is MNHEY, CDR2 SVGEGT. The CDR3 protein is CASSYESYGYTF.

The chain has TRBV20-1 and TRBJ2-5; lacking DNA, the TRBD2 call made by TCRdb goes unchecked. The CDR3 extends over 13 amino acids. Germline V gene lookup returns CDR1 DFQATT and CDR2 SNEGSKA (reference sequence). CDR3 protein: CSARKLASETQYF.

CDR3 residues: CASSPGSRWETQYF. The rearrangement joins TRBV7-2 to TRBJ2-5; TCRdb names TRBD2, which stays unverified in the absence of DNA. This CDR3 spans 14 amino acids. Germline V lookup: CDR1 SGHTA, CDR2 FQGNSA.

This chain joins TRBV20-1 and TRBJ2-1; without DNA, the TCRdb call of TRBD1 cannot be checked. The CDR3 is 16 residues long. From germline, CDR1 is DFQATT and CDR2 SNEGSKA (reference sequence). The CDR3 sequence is CSASLYGGLVYNEQFF.

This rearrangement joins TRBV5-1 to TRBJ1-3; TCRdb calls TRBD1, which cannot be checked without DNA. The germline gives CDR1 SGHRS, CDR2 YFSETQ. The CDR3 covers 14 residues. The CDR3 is CASRLGGGGNTIYF.

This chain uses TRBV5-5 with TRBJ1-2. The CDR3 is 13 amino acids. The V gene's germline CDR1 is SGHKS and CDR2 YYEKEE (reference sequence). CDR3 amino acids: CASSLVGLAGYTF.

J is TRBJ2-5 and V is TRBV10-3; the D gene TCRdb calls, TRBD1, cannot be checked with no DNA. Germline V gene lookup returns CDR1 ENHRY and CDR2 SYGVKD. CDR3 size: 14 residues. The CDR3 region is CAISRGQVQETQYF.

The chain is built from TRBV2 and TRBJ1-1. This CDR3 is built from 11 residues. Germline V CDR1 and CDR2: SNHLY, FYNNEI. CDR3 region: CASMADTEAFF.